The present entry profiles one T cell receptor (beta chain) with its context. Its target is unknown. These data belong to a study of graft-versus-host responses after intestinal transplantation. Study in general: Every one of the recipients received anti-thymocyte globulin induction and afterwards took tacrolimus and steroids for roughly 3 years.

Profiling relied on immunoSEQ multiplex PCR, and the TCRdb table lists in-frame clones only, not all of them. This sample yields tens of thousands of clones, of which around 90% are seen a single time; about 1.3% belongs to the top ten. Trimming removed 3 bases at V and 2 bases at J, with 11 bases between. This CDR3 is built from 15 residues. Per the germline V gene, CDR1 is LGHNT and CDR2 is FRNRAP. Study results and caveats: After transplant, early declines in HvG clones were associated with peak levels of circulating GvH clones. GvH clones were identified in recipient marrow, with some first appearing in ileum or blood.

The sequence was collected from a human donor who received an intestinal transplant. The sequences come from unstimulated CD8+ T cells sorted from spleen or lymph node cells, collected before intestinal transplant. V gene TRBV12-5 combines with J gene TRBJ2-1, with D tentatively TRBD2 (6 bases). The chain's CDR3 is CASGFGGSPYNEQFF. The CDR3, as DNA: TGTGCTAGTGGTTTCGGGGGAAGCCCCTACAATGAGCAGTTCTTC.